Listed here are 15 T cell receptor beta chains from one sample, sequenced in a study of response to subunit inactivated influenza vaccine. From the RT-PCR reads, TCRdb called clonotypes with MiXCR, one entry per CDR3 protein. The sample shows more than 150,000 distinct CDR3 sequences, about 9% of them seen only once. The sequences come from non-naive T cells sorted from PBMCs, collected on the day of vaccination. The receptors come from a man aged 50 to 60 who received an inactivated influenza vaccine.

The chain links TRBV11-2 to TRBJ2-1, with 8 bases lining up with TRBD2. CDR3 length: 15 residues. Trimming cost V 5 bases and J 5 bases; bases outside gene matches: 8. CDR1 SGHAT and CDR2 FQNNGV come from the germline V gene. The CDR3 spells CASSPWGTRDNEQFF. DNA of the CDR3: TGTGCCAGCAGCCCGTGGGGGACTAGAGACAATGAGCAGTTCTTC.

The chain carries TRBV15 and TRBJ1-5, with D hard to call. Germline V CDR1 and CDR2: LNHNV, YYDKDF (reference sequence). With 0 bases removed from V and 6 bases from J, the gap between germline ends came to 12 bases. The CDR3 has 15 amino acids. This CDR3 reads CATSRDFDVGQPQHF. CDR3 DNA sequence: TGTGCCACCAGCAGAGATTTCGATGTGGGTCAGCCCCAGCATTTT.

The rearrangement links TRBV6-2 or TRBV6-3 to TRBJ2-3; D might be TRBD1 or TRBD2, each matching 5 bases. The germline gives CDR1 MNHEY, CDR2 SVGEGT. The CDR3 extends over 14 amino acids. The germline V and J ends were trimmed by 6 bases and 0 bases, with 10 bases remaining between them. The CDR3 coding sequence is TGTGCCAGCAGCTGGGACCTGAGCACAGATACGCAGTATTTT. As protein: CASSWDLSTDTQYF.

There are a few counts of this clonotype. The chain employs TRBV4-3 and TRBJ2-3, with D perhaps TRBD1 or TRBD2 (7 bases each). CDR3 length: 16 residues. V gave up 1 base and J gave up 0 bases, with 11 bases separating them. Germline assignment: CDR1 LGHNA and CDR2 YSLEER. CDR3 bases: TGCGCCAGCAGCCAAGGGGAGGGGGCAAGCACAGATACGCAGTATTTT. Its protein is CASSQGEGASTDTQYF.

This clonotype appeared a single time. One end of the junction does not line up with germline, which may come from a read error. In nucleotides, the CDR3 is TGTGCCATCAGTGAGAGGACACCTATGAACACTGCAGCTTTCTTT. This sequence encodes CAISERTPMNTAAFF. J is TRBJ1-1 and V is TRBV10-3; D is perhaps TRBD1 (5 bases). The CDR3 runs to 15 residues. Germline V lookup: CDR1 ENHRY, CDR2 SYGVKD.

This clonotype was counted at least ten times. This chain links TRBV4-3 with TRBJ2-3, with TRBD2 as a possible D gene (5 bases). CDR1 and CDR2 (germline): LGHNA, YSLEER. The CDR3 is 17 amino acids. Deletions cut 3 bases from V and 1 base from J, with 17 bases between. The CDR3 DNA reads TGCGCCAGCAGCCAGAGTTTTGCATCCGGGGGCACAGATACGCAGTATTTT. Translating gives CASSQSFASGGTDTQYF.

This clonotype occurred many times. The CDR3, as DNA: TGTGCCAGCAGTTTCCGGACCAATGAAAAACTGTTTTTT. This sequence encodes CASSFRTNEKLFF. V is TRBV12-3 or TRBV12-4 and J is TRBJ1-4, with D unresolved. CDR3 length equals 13 residues. Trimming stripped 3 bases from V and 5 bases from J, with 7 bases between.

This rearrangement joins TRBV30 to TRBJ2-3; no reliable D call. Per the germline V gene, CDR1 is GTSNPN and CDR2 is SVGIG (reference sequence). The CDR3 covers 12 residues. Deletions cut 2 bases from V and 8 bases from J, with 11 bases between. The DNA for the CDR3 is TGTGCCTGGAGTCGTCTGGGAAGTACGCAGTATTTT. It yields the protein CAWSRLGSTQYF.

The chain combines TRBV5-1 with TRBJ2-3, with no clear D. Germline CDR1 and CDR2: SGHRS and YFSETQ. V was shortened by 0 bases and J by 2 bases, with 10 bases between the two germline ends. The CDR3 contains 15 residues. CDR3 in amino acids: CASSLALGPTDTQYF. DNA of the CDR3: TGCGCCAGCAGCTTGGCCCTGGGCCCCACAGATACGCAGTATTTT.

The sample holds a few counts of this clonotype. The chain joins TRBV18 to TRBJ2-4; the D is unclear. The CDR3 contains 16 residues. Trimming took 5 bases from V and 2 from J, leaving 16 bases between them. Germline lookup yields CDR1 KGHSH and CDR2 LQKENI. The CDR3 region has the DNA TGTGCCAGCTCAACCCCAGGCTTCGGAACCAAAAACATTCAGTACTTC. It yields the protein CASSTPGFGTKNIQYF. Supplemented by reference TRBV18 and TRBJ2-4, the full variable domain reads NAGVMQNPRHLVRRRGQEARLRCSPMKGHSHVYWYRQLPEEGLKFMVYLQKENIIDESGMPKERFSAEFPKEGPSILRIQQVVRGDSAAYFCASSTPGFGTKNIQYFGAGTRLSVL.

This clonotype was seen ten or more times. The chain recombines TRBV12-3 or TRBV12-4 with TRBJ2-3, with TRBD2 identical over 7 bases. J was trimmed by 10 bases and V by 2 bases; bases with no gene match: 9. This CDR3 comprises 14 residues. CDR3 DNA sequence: TGTGCCAGCAGTTTATCCCGGGGGGTAGGTGCGCAGTATTTT. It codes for CASSLSRGVGAQYF.

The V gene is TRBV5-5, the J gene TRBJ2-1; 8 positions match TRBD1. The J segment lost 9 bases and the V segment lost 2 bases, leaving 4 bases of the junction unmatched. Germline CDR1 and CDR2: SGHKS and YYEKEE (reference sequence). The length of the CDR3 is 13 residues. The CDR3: CASSLRGQGEQFF. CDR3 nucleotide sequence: TGTGCCAGCAGCTTACGTGGACAGGGTGAGCAGTTCTTC.

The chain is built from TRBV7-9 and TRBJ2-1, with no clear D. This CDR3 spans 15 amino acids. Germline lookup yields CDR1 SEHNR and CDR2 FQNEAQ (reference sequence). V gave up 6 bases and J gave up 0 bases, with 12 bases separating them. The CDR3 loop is CASRAQSSSYNEQFF. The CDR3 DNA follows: TGTGCCAGCAGGGCACAGTCTAGCTCCTACAATGAGCAGTTCTTC.

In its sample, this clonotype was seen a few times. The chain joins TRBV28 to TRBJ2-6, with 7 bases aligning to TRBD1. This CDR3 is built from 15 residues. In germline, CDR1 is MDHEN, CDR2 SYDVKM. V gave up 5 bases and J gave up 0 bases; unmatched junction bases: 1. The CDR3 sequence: CASSRQGSGANVLTF. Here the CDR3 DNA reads TGTGCCAGCAGTCGACAGGGCTCTGGGGCCAACGTCCTGACTTTC. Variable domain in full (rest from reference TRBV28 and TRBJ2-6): DVKVTQSSRYLVKRTGEKVFLECVQDMDHENMFWYRQDPGLGLRLIYFSYDVKMKEKGDIPEGYSVSREKKERFSLILESASTNQTSMYLCASSRQGSGANVLTFGAGSRLTVL.

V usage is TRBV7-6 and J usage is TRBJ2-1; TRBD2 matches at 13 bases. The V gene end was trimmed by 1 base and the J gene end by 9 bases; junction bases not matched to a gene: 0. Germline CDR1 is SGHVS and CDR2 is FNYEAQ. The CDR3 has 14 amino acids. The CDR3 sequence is CASSLGTSGSEQFF. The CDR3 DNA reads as TGTGCCAGCAGCTTAGGGACTAGCGGGAGTGAGCAGTTCTTC.